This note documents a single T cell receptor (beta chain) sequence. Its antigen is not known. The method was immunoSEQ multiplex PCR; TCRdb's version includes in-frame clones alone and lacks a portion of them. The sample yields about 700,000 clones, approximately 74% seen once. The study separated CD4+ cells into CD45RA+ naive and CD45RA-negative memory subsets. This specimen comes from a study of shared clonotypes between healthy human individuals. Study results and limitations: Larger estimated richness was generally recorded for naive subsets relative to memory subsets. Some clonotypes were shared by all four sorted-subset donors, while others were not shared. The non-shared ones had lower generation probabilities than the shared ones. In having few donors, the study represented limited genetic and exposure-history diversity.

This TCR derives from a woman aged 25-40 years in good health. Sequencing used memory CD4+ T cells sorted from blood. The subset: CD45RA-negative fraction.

The CDR3 spells CASSSSTSGAYNEQFF. In DNA, the CDR3 is TGTGCCAGCAGCTCCTCTACTAGCGGGGCATACAATGAGCAGTTCTTC. J is TRBJ2-1 and V is TRBV11-2; TRBD2 matches 10 bases. The CDR3 runs to 16 residues. Germline CDR1 SGHAT, CDR2 FQNNGV. Trimming removed 4 bases from V and 4 bases from J; junction bases left unmatched: 7.